This entry lists 18 T cell receptor beta chains sequenced from one sample in a study of siplizumab effects on memory and regulatory T cells. Produced via immunoSEQ multiplex PCR; TCRdb's table is partial and in-frame only. The profile shows approximately 60,000 clones, 70% to 85% of them singletons. The specimen sequenced was memory CD4+ T cells sorted from blood. The receptor source for this set is a human donor in good health.

CDR3 bases: TGTGCCAGCCTCTTACAGGTGAGCGGTCAGCCCCAGCATTTT. Translating gives CASLLQVSGQPQHF. V usage is TRBV6-1 and J usage is TRBJ1-5; weak D call: TRBD1 (5 bases). The CDR3 is 14 amino acids. Germline CDR1 reads MNHNS; CDR2 reads SASEGT. Trimming removed 8 bases at V and 6 bases at J, with 17 bases between.

V gene TRBV7-3 combines with J gene TRBJ2-2, with D hard to call. The CDR3 extends over 15 amino acids. V was clipped by 1 base and J by 8 bases, with 14 bases between them. Germline V gene lookup returns CDR1 SGHTA and CDR2 FQGTGA. For the CDR3, the DNA is TGTGCCAGCAGCTTAAGTGGACCCCGGTCAGGGGAGCTGTTTTTT. It specifies CASSLSGPRSGELFF.

CDR3 sequence reads: CASSLDRGSGEQYF. For the CDR3, the DNA is TGTGCCAGCAGTTTAGACAGGGGGTCGGGCGAGCAGTACTTC. V is TRBV6-1 and J is TRBJ2-7; 9 bases align to TRBD1. Germline values: CDR1 MNHNS, CDR2 SASEGT. The CDR3 length is 14 residues. V lost 5 bases and J lost 6; bases outside the gene matches: 8.

The chain employs TRBV27 and TRBJ1-2; maybe TRBD1 (6 bases). This CDR3 comprises 15 residues. Germline V gives CDR1 MNHEY, CDR2 SMNVEV (reference sequence). The V and J ends lost 6 bases and 6 bases respectively, with 20 bases between them. CDR3 sequence reads: CASSPLGGRVNGYTF. CDR3 in DNA: TGTGCCAGCAGCCCGCTGGGGGGGCGAGTTAATGGCTACACCTTC.

The V gene is TRBV19, the J gene TRBJ1-5; D not resolved. V was shortened by 11 bases and J by 4 bases, with 27 bases between the two germline ends. The CDR3 loop spans 17 amino acids. Germline V gene data show CDR1 as LNHDA and CDR2 as SQIVND (reference sequence). The DNA of the CDR3 is TGTGCCCAAGGACCCAAAGAGGCTATCGGAGGGAATCAGCCCCAGCATTTT. It specifies CAQGPKEAIGGNQPQHF.

The genes are TRBV11-3 and TRBJ2-7, with 7 bases aligning to TRBD1. V was clipped by 8 bases and J by 7 bases; unmatched bases: 8. Per the germline V gene, CDR1 is SGHNT and CDR2 is YENEEA. This CDR3 has 12 residues. The CDR3 DNA reads as TGTGCCAGCCTTCATAGGGGGCGGGAGCAGTACTTC. This sequence encodes CASLHRGREQYF. Full variable domain (missing parts from reference TRBV11-3 and TRBJ2-7): EAGVVQSPRYKIIEKKQPVAFWCNPISGHNTLYWYLQNLGQGPELLIRYENEEAVDDSQLPKDRFSAERLKGVDSTLKIQPAELGDSAVYLCASLHRGREQYFGPGTRLTVT.

This clone was counted a few times. The chain recombines TRBV19 with TRBJ1-2; 8 nucleotides line up with TRBD1. The length of the CDR3 is 14 residues. The V gene end was trimmed by 4 bases and the J gene end by 8 bases; junction bases not matched to a gene: 9. The germline V gene encodes CDR1 LNHDA and CDR2 SQIVND (reference sequence). The CDR3 region has the DNA TGTGCCAGTAGTAGCCAACTCTCAGGGGGCGGCTACACCTTC. Protein: CASSSQLSGGGYTF.

The rearrangement joins TRBV6-1 to TRBJ2-4; 8 positions agree with TRBD1. This CDR3 region has 15 residues. Germline V gene data show CDR1 as MNHNS and CDR2 as SASEGT. V dropped 6 bases and J dropped 3; count of bases not matched to a gene: 7. The CDR3 DNA reads as TGTGCCAGCAGACTGACAGGGGAAGGCAAAAACATTCAGTACTTC. Protein: CASRLTGEGKNIQYF.

The V and J genes are TRBV6-6 and TRBJ1-4; TRBD1 matches 8 bases. The J segment lost 8 bases and the V segment lost 4 bases, leaving 3 bases of the junction unmatched. CDR1 is MNHNY, CDR2 SVGAGI, per germline (reference sequence). There are 13 residues in the CDR3. CDR3 sequence reads: CASSWTGKEKLFF. CDR3 nucleotides: TGTGCCAGCAGTTGGACAGGGAAGGAAAAACTGTTTTTT.

The chain joins TRBV10-1 to TRBJ1-5; D call uncertain. The CDR3 loop spans 12 amino acids. Germline V gives CDR1 WNHNN, CDR2 SYGVQD (reference sequence). The germline V and J ends were trimmed by 8 bases and 3 bases, with 8 bases remaining between them. The CDR3, as DNA: TGCGCCAGCGGGGAGTCCAATCAGCCCCAGCATTTT. Amino acids: CASGESNQPQHF.

This clone was counted a few times. This chain uses TRBV5-1 with TRBJ1-3; D ambiguous. Between the trimmed V and J ends, which lost 5 bases and 0 bases, there was a span of 15 bases. The V gene's germline CDR1 is SGHRS and CDR2 YFSETQ. The CDR3 runs 16 residues. In DNA, the CDR3 is TGCGCCAGCAGTTTCGAGACGTTGACCTCTGGAAACACCATATATTTT. It encodes CASSFETLTSGNTIYF.

J is TRBJ1-2 and V is TRBV10-3, with D unresolved. The ends were cut back, 6 bases at V and 8 bases at J, with 13 bases in the middle. Germline V gene sequence: CDR1 ENHRY, CDR2 SYGVKD. The CDR3 runs 12 residues. CDR3 residues: CAISGGQGGYTF. The CDR3 DNA follows: TGTGCCATCAGCGGAGGGCAAGGGGGCTACACCTTC.

This sequence joins TRBV19 and TRBJ1-1, with 10 bases matching TRBD1. The CDR3 length is 15 residues. Trimming cost V 5 bases and J 3 bases; bases outside gene matches: 6. Germline lookup yields CDR1 LNHDA and CDR2 SQIVND (reference sequence). CDR3 amino acids: CASSAKDRGYTEAFF. For the CDR3, the DNA is TGTGCCAGTAGTGCAAAGGACAGGGGGTACACTGAAGCTTTCTTT.

The V and J genes are TRBV29-1 and TRBJ2-1; D is unclear. In germline, CDR1 is SQVTM, CDR2 ANQGSEA. V was shortened by 2 bases and J by 7 bases, with 12 bases between the two germline ends. There are 13 residues in the CDR3. DNA of the CDR3: TGCAGCGTTGAACCCGGCCCCGCTAATGAGCAGTTCTTC. As protein: CSVEPGPANEQFF.

The chain couples TRBV30 to TRBJ1-6; 7 nucleotides align to TRBD1. V was pared by 2 bases and J by 5 bases, with 12 bases of the junction left unmatched. The CDR3 totals 17 residues. Looked up from germline, CDR1 is GTSNPN and CDR2 is SVGIG (reference sequence). The CDR3: CAWSRGRDSWDNSPLHF. The CDR3 nucleotides read TGTGCCTGGAGTCGAGGACGGGACAGTTGGGATAATTCACCCCTCCACTTT.

The gene calls are TRBV19 and TRBJ2-1; D remains ambiguous. Germline assignment: CDR1 LNHDA and CDR2 SQIVND (reference sequence). The CDR3 totals 15 residues. The germline V and J ends were trimmed by 3 bases and 2 bases, with 11 bases remaining between them. CDR3 nucleotide sequence: TGTGCCAGTAGTATCCTAAGGGCGGCCTACAATGAGCAGTTCTTC. It codes for CASSILRAAYNEQFF.

The chain recombines TRBV6-5 with TRBJ1-2, with D possibly TRBD1 on 6 matching bases. Germline V CDR1 and CDR2: MNHEY, SVGAGI. V gave up 8 bases and J gave up 2 bases, with 9 bases separating them. The CDR3 has 12 amino acids. The CDR3 DNA reads TGTGCCAGCTTCCAGGGGAACTATGGCTACACCTTC. It codes for CASFQGNYGYTF.

This chain uses TRBV6-5 with TRBJ1-2; TRBD1 aligns across 8 bases. Unmatched junction bases numbered 4, after V lost 6 bases and J lost 1 base. The CDR3 is made up of 14 amino acids. Looked up from germline, CDR1 is MNHEY and CDR2 is SVGAGI. Here the CDR3 DNA reads TGTGCCAGCAGGCGGACAGGGATTAACTATGGCTACACCTTC. Protein: CASRRTGINYGYTF.